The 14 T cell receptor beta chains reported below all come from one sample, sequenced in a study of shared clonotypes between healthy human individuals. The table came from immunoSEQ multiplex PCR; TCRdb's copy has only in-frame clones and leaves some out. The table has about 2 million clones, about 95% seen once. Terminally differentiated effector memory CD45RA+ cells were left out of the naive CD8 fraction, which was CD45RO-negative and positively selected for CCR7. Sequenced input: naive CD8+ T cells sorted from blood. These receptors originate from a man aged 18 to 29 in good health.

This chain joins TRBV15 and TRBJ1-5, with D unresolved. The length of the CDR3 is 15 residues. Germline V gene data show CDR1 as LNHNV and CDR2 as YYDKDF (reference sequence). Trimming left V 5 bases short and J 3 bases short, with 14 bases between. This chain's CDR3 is CATSGLGLDNQPQHF. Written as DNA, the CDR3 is TGTGCCACCAGCGGCCTTGGGTTGGACAATCAGCCCCAGCATTTT. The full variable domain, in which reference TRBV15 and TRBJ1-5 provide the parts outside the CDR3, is DAMVIQNPRYQVTQFGKPVTLSCSQTLNHNVMYWYQQKSSQAPKLLFHYYDKDFNNEADTPDNFQSRRPNTSFCFLDIRSPGLGDTAMYLCATSGLGLDNQPQHFGDGTRLSIL.

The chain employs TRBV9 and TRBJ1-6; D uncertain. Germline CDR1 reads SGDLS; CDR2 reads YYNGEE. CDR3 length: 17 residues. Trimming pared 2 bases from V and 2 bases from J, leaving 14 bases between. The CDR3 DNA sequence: TGTGCCAGCAGCGTGGGGTGGAGGGTAGCCTATAATTCACCCCTCCACTTT. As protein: CASSVGWRVAYNSPLHF.

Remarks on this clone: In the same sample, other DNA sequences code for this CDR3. CDR3: CASSLGQSEQYF. CDR3 sequence (DNA): TGTGCCAGCAGCTTAGGGCAGTCCGAGCAGTACTTC. This chain joins TRBV7-8 and TRBJ2-7; unclear D gene. The V and J ends lost 1 base and 6 bases respectively, with 7 bases between them. This CDR3 is built from 12 residues. The germline V gene has CDR1 SGHVS and CDR2 FQNEAQ.

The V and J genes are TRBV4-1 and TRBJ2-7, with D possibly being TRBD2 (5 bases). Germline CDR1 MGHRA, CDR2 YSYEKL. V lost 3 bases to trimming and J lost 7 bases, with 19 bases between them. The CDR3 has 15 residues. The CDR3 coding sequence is TGCGCCAGCAGCCAGTTGTCCCGGGGATATCAAGAGCAGTACTTC. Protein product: CASSQLSRGYQEQYF.

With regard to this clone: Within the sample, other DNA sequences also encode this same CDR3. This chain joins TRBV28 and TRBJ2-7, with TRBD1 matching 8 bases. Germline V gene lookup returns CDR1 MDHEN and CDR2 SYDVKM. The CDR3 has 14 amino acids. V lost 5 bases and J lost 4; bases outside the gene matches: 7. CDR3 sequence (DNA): TGTGCCAGCAGTACCCGGACAGGGCCGTACGAGCAGTACTTC. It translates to CASSTRTGPYEQYF.

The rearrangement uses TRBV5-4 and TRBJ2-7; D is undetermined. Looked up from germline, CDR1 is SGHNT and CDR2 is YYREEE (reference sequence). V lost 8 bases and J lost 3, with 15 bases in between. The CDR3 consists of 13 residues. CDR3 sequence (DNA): TGTGCCAGTCAGAAATCATCCGACTACGAGCAGTACTTC. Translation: CASQKSSDYEQYF.

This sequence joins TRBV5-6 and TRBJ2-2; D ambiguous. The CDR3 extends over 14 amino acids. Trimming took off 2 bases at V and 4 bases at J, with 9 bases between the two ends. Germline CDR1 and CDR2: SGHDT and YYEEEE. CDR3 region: CASSFELFTGELFF. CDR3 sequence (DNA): TGTGCCAGCAGCTTCGAATTGTTCACCGGGGAGCTGTTTTTT. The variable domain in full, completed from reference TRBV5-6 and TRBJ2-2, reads DAGVTQSPTHLIKTRGQQVTLRCSPKSGHDTVSWYQQALGQGPQFIFQYYEEEERQRGNFPDRFSGHQFPNYSSELNVNALLLGDSALYLCASSFELFTGELFFGEGSRLTVL.

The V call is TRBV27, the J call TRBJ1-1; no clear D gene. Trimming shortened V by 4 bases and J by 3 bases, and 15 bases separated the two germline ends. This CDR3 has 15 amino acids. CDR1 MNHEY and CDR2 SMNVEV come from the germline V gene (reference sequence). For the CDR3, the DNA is TGTGCCAGCAGTTCTTTTAACCGGCCCTACACTGAAGCTTTCTTT. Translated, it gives CASSSFNRPYTEAFF.

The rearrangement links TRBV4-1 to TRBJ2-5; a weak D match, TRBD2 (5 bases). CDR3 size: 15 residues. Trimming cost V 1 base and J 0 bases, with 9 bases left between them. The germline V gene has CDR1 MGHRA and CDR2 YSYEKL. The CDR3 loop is CASSQGTGYQETQYF. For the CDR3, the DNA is TGCGCCAGCAGCCAAGGGACGGGGTACCAAGAGACCCAGTACTTC.

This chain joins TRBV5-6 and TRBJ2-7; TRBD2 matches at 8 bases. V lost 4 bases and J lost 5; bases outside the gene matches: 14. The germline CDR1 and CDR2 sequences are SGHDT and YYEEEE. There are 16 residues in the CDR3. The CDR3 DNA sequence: TGTGCCAGCAGCGCTTGGGGGACGGGAGGGCGCGACGAGCAGTACTTC. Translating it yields CASSAWGTGGRDEQYF.

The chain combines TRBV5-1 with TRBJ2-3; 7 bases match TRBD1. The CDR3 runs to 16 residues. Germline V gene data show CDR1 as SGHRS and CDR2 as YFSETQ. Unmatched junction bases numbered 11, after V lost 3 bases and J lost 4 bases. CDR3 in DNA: TGCGCCAGCAGCTACGACAGGGCTACAGGGGCAGATACGCAGTATTTT. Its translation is CASSYDRATGADTQYF.

The CDR3 loop is CSGFEMHGDTQYF. As DNA, the CDR3 is TGCAGCGGGTTCGAGATGCATGGCGATACGCAGTATTTT. J is TRBJ2-3 and V is TRBV29-1; no firm D call. The V gene's germline CDR1 is SQVTM and CDR2 ANQGSEA. CDR3 length: 13 residues. V dropped 7 bases and J dropped 6 bases, with 17 bases sitting between them.

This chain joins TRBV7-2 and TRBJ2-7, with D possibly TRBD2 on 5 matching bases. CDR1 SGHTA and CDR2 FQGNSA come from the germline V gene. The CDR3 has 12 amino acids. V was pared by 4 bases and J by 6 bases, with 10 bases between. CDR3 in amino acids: CASSSGRGEQYF. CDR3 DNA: TGTGCCAGCAGCTCCGGCCGGGGCGAGCAGTACTTC.

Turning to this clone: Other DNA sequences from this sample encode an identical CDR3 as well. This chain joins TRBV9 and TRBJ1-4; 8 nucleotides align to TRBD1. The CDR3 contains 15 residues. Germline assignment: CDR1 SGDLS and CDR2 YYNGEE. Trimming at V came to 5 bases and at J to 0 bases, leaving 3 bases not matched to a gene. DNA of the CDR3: TGTGCCAGCAGTGCAGGGGGCTCAACTAATGAAAAACTGTTTTTT. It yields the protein CASSAGGSTNEKLFF.